Below are 2 T cell receptor beta chains sequenced from a single sample in a study of T cell repertoires in cytomegalovirus infection. Antigens for these TCRs are unknown. TCRdb itself ran the reads through MiXCR, one entry per CDR3 protein. The sample lists more than 110,000 distinct CDR3 sequences, more than 25% seen once, with roughly 51% in the top ten. The material sequenced was CD8+ T cells from cultured PBMCs, taken from culture after CMV antigen stimulation. These receptors were taken from a human donor in good health (CMV status not recorded). Some clones in this sample may be carry-over from other donors' samples.

This clonotype was seen a few times. The chain combines TRBV19 with TRBJ2-1; D perhaps matches TRBD2 (6 bases). V was pared by 8 bases and J by 8 bases, with 13 bases between. The CDR3 contains 12 residues. Germline V gene data show CDR1 as LNHDA and CDR2 as SQIVND (reference sequence). For the CDR3, the DNA is TGTGCCAGTCGGGGGTATTATGATGAGCAGTTCTTC. Its translation is CASRGYYDEQFF.

This clonotype appeared a few times. V and J are TRBV7-6 and TRBJ1-1; unclear D gene. The CDR3 is 12 residues long. Germline CDR1 and CDR2: SGHVS and FNYEAQ. The V end lost 4 bases, the J end lost 7 bases, and 10 bases lay between the germline ends. The CDR3, as DNA: TGTGCCAGCAGCTCTATAGACCGTGAAGCTTTCTTT. It is translated as CASSSIDREAFF.